Presented here are 6 T cell receptor beta chains from one specimen sequenced in a study of control samples from healthy donors and cancer patients. Assay used: immunoSEQ multiplex PCR; TCRdb lists only in-frame clones, some missing. The sample lists 100,000 to 150,000 clones; about 88% were seen once. Sequences were obtained from blood. These receptors all stem from a man in his late teens or twenties in good health.

This clone was observed a handful of times. CDR3 DNA: TGTGCCAGCAGTAAGAGCTCTGGAAACACCATATATTTT. Amino acids: CASSKSSGNTIYF. The chain uses TRBV11-2 and TRBJ1-3; no definite D call. CDR3 length equals 13 residues. V was clipped by 6 bases and J by 0 bases, with 6 bases between them. CDR1 and CDR2 from the germline V gene are SGHAT and FQNNGV. Based on the CDR3 plus reference TRBV11-2 and TRBJ1-3, the full variable domain is EAGVAQSPRYKIIEKRQSVAFWCNPISGHATLYWYQQILGQGPKLLIQFQNNGVVDDSQLPKDRFSAERLKGVDSTLKIQPAKLEDSAVYLCASSKSSGNTIYFGEGSWLTVV.

The chain carries TRBV5-1 and TRBJ1-6; D is ambiguous. Trimming stripped 3 bases from V and 7 bases from J, with 11 bases between. There are 14 residues in the CDR3. In germline, CDR1 is SGHRS, CDR2 YFSETQ. The DNA for the CDR3 is TGCGCCAGCAGCTCCCGGGCCTCGAATTCACCCCTCCACTTT. It specifies CASSSRASNSPLHF. Together with reference TRBV5-1 and TRBJ1-6, the CDR3 gives the full variable domain: KAGVTQTPRYLIKTRGQQVTLSCSPISGHRSVSWYQQTPGQGLQFLFEYFSETQRNKGNFPGRFSGRQFSNSRSEMNVSTLELGDSALYLCASSSRASNSPLHFGNGTRLTVT.

The chain combines TRBV30 with TRBJ1-6, with 7 bases matching TRBD1. The CDR3 consists of 14 residues. The J segment lost 9 bases and the V segment lost 1 base, leaving 6 bases of the junction unmatched. CDR1 and CDR2 (germline): GTSNPN, SVGIG (reference sequence). CDR3 in amino acids: CAWSGRTGGSPLHF. The CDR3, as DNA: TGTGCCTGGAGTGGGAGGACAGGCGGTTCACCCCTCCACTTT.

This chain connects TRBV3-1 (or the pseudogene TRBV3-2) to TRBJ1-1; D gene ambiguous. V shed 0 bases and J shed 6 bases, with 11 bases lying between them. This CDR3 is built from 14 residues. Germline V gene sequence: CDR1 LGHDT, CDR2 YNNKEL (reference sequence). This CDR3 reads CASSQENILPEAFF. Written as DNA, the CDR3 is TGTGCCAGCAGCCAAGAAAATATCTTACCTGAAGCTTTCTTT.

The J gene is TRBJ1-5, the V gene TRBV21-1; whether TRBD1, the table's D call, matches the DNA was not checked. TRBV21-1 corresponds to a pseudogene. This CDR3 spans 15 amino acids. The CDR3 spells CASSKLSNRGRPQHF. The CDR3 region has the DNA TGTGCCAGCAGCAAGCTTTCTAACAGGGGGCGGCCCCAGCATTTT.

The V gene is TRBV28, the J gene TRBJ2-5; 7 bases map to TRBD2. Germline-derived CDR1 and CDR2 are MDHEN and SYDVKM. After removal of 7 bases from V and 1 base from J, the junction contained 6 bases not matched to a gene. The CDR3 loop spans 14 amino acids. The CDR3 sequence: CASTPPGGQETQYF. As DNA, the CDR3 is TGTGCCAGCACCCCCCCGGGGGGCCAAGAGACCCAGTACTTC.